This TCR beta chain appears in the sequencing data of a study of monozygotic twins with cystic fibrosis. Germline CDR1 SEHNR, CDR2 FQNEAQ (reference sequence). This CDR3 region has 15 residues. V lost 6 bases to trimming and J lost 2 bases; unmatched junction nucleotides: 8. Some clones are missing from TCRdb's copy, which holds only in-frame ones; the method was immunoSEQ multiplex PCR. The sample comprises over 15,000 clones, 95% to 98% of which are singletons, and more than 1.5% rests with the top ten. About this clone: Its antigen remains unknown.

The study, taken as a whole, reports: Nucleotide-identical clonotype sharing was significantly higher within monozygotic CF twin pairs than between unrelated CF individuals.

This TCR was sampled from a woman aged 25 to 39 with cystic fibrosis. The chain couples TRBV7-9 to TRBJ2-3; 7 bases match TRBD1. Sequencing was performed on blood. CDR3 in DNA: TGTGCCAGCAGTGGGTGGCAGGGGGTCACAGATACGCAGTATTTT. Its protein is CASSGWQGVTDTQYF.